The 19 T cell receptor beta chains listed next were all sequenced from one sample in a study of T-cell reconstitution after alpha-beta-depleted transplantation in children. The TCRbeta library was prepared with unique molecular identifiers. TCRdb reprocessed the PCR reads via MiXCR and lists one record per CDR3 protein. This table has around 440,000 distinct CDR3 sequences, around 15% appearing once. The sequencing used PBMCs, mostly from graft donor cells, collected 360 days after TCRalphabeta/CD19-depleted stem cell transplant. Every receptor here comes from a boy less than two years old who had a stem cell transplant for Wiskott-Aldrich syndrome, so the T cells may come from the graft donor.

This clonotype was recorded a few times. V is TRBV11-3 and J is TRBJ1-1; D is unresolved. This CDR3 is 13 amino acids long. V was cut by 1 base and J by 4 bases, with 7 bases left in between. CDR1 is SGHNT, CDR2 YENEEA, per germline. For the CDR3, the DNA is TGTGCCAGCAGCTTAGTGCTGGGCACTGAAGCTTTCTTT. Encoded protein: CASSLVLGTEAFF.

This clonotype was observed a handful of times. This chain uses TRBV27 with TRBJ2-2; D not certain. Trimming shortened V by 5 bases and J by 2 bases, and 18 bases separated the two germline ends. The CDR3 contains 17 residues. CDR1 is MNHEY, CDR2 SMNVEV, per germline (reference sequence). The CDR3: CASSPITKGFNTGELFF. The CDR3, as DNA: TGTGCCAGCAGTCCAATCACGAAGGGCTTTAACACCGGGGAGCTGTTTTTT.

This clonotype was counted between two and nine times. The chain uses TRBV10-3 and TRBJ2-7; 9 bases agree with TRBD1. After removal of 6 bases from V and 2 bases from J, the junction contained 5 bases not matched to a gene. This CDR3 has 14 residues. Germline assignment: CDR1 ENHRY and CDR2 SYGVKD. The CDR3 nucleotides are TGTGCCATCAGGCCGGGACAGGGAACCTACGAGCAGTACTTC. Translated, it gives CAIRPGQGTYEQYF.

The gene calls are TRBV2 and TRBJ2-1, with TRBD1 identical over 7 bases. CDR1 and CDR2 from the germline V gene are SNHLY and FYNNEI. V was clipped by 3 bases and J by 1 base; unmatched bases: 12. This CDR3 spans 18 amino acids. For the CDR3, the DNA is TGTGCCAGCAGTGATATGACAGGGCCGTGGGGATCCTACAATGAGCAGTTCTTC. Residues: CASSDMTGPWGSYNEQFF.

In its sample, this clonotype was seen a few times. The chain carries TRBV4-3 and TRBJ2-1; 10 nucleotides line up with TRBD2. The CDR3 length is 15 residues. Losses at the gene ends were 1 base for V and 8 bases for J; bases not matched to a gene: 5. The V gene's germline CDR1 is LGHNA and CDR2 YSLEER. The DNA for the CDR3 is TGCGCCAGCAGCCAAGGGCTAGCGGGAGTGGATGAGCAGTTCTTC. It translates to CASSQGLAGVDEQFF.

This clonotype was detected once. The chain recombines TRBV7-9 with TRBJ2-3, with D unclear. The CDR3 contains 15 residues. The V end lost 4 bases, the J end lost 3 bases, and 14 bases lay between the germline ends. Germline assignment: CDR1 SEHNR and CDR2 FQNEAQ (reference sequence). CDR3 nucleotides: TGTGCCAGCAGCTCCGCCTCTAGAATTACAGATACGCAGTATTTT. Amino acids: CASSSASRITDTQYF. Filled out from reference TRBV7-9 and TRBJ2-3, the complete variable domain reads DTGVSQNPRHKITKRGQNVTFRCDPISEHNRLYWYRQTLGQGPEFLTYFQNEAQLEKSRLLSDRFSAERPKGSFSTLEIQRTEQGDSAMYLCASSSASRITDTQYFGPGTRLTVL.

This clonotype was picked up a small number of times. This rearrangement joins TRBV12-3 or TRBV12-4 to TRBJ2-7; 7 bases match TRBD2. V was pared by 2 bases and J by 7 bases, with 8 bases of the junction left unmatched. The CDR3 runs 14 residues. CDR3 sequence reads: CASSLRTRTREQYF. The CDR3 bases are TGTGCCAGCAGTTTACGGACTAGAACGAGGGAGCAGTACTTC.

There are a few counts of this clonotype. The chain has TRBV5-1 and TRBJ2-1, with 9 bases that match TRBD2. CDR3 length: 16 amino acids. Unmatched junction bases numbered 9, after V lost 4 bases and J lost 4 bases. Germline CDR1 is SGHRS and CDR2 is YFSETQ. The CDR3 sequence: CASSQPGLALYNEQFF. CDR3 nucleotide sequence: TGCGCCAGCAGCCAACCGGGACTAGCACTTTACAATGAGCAGTTCTTC.

CDR3 DNA: TGCAGTGCTCCGGGACAGGGACGCTACGAGCAGTACTTC. Encoded protein: CSAPGQGRYEQYF. The V and J genes are TRBV20-1 and TRBJ2-7; 9 bases fit TRBD1. The CDR3 consists of 13 residues. Germline values: CDR1 DFQATT, CDR2 SNEGSKA (reference sequence). V was clipped by 5 bases and J by 3 bases; unmatched bases: 5.

In its sample, this clonotype was seen a few times. The chain links TRBV12-3 or TRBV12-4 to TRBJ2-1; 7 positions agree with TRBD1. This CDR3 contains 15 residues. Germline trimming cut 3 bases from V and 3 bases from J; bases unmatched to any gene: 5. DNA for the CDR3: TGTGCCAGCAGTTTTCTTCACAGGGGCTACAATGAGCAGTTCTTC. Translated, it gives CASSFLHRGYNEQFF.

The sample holds a few counts of this clonotype. The rearrangement uses TRBV5-5 and TRBJ2-3; 10 nucleotides align to TRBD1. With 4 bases clipped from V and 5 bases from J, the junction kept 1 base outside the gene matches. CDR1 and CDR2 (germline): SGHKS, YYEKEE (reference sequence). This CDR3 has 13 residues. CDR3 region: CASSRTGGDTQYF. The CDR3 DNA is TGTGCCAGCAGCAGGACAGGGGGAGATACGCAGTATTTT.

The gene calls are TRBV20-1 and TRBJ2-5; 7 positions match TRBD1. The CDR3 runs to 15 residues. The junction had 9 bases not matched to a gene; V was cut back by 4 bases and J by 1 base. The germline V gene encodes CDR1 DFQATT and CDR2 SNEGSKA (reference sequence). CDR3 coding DNA: TGCAGTGCTAAGCAACCCTGGGACAGCCAAGAGACCCAGTACTTC. This codes for CSAKQPWDSQETQYF.

This clonotype has at least ten counts. The chain employs TRBV12-3 or TRBV12-4 and TRBJ2-3; D is ambiguous. V was cut by 3 bases and J by 3 bases, with 4 bases left in between. The CDR3 has 12 residues. The CDR3 coding sequence is TGTGCCAGCAGTTTCTTGACAGATACGCAGTATTTT. It encodes CASSFLTDTQYF.

This clonotype has just a few counts. The rearrangement joins TRBV5-6 to TRBJ2-4; 7 bases fit TRBD1. The ends lost 1 base at V and 8 bases at J; junction bases unmatched: 3. There are 13 residues in the CDR3. Per germline, CDR1 SGHDT and CDR2 YYEEEE. This CDR3 is CASSLRQGHIQYF. The CDR3 DNA reads as TGTGCCAGCAGCTTGCGACAGGGACACATTCAGTACTTC.

The chain joins TRBV29-1 to TRBJ2-7, with 7 bases aligning to TRBD2. This CDR3 comprises 14 residues. The germline V gene encodes CDR1 SQVTM and CDR2 ANQGSEA. V lost 2 bases and J lost 1; bases outside the gene matches: 5. The CDR3 nucleotides read TGCAGCGTTGAAACTAGCGAAAATTCCTACGAGCAGTACTTC. Translating it yields CSVETSENSYEQYF.

The chain couples TRBV2 to TRBJ1-1; D perhaps matches TRBD1 (5 bases). The germline V and J ends were trimmed by 7 bases and 11 bases, with 14 bases remaining between them. In germline, CDR1 is SNHLY, CDR2 FYNNEI. This CDR3 spans 11 amino acids. The CDR3, as DNA: TGTGCCAGCAACCTCCGGGACGGGGCTTTCTTT. Translated, it gives CASNLRDGAFF.

This sequence joins TRBV29-1 and TRBJ1-2, with TRBD1 identical over 8 bases. With V trimmed by 7 bases and J by 6 bases, 7 bases remained unmatched. Germline V gene data show CDR1 as SQVTM and CDR2 as ANQGSEA. This CDR3 is 12 amino acids long. The CDR3 sequence is CSADDRGHGYTF. The CDR3 bases are TGCAGCGCTGATGACAGGGGCCATGGCTACACCTTC.

This clonotype came up a few times. The rearrangement uses TRBV10-3 and TRBJ2-7; D is unclear. V lost 4 bases and J 7 bases, leaving 8 bases between the germline ends. The CDR3 consists of 11 residues. Germline CDR1 ENHRY, CDR2 SYGVKD. Written as DNA, the CDR3 is TGTGCCATCAGTGTTATGGGGGAGCAGTACTTC. Protein product: CAISVMGEQYF.

The rearrangement joins TRBV12-3 or TRBV12-4 to TRBJ1-2, with 7 bases identical to TRBD1. The CDR3 totals 15 residues. V trimming: 2 bases; J trimming: 0 bases; junction bases outside the gene matches: 3. CDR3 coding DNA: TGTGCCAGCAGTTTACGGACAGGCGCTAACTATGGCTACACCTTC. This translates into CASSLRTGANYGYTF.